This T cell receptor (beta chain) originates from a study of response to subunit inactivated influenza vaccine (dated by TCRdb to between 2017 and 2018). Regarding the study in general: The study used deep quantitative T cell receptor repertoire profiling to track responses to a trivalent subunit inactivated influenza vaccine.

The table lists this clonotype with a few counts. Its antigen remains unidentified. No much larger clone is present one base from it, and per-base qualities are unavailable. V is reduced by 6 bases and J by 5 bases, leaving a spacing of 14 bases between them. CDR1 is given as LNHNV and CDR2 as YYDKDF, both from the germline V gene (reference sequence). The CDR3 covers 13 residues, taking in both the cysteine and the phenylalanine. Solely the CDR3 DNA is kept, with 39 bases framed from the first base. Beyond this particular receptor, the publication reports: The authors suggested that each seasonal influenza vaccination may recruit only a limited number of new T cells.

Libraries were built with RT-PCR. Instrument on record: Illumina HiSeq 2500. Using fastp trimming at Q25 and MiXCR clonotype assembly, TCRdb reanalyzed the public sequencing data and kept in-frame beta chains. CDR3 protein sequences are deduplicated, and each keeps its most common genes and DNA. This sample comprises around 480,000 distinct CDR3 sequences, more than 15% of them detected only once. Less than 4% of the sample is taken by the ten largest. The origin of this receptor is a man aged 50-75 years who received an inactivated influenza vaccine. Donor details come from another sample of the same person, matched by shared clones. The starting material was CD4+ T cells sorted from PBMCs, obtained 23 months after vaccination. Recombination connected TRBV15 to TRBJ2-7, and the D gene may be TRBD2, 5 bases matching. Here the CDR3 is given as CATRETRINEQYF. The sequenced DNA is TGTGCCACCAGAGAAACTAGGATCAACGAGCAGTACTTC.